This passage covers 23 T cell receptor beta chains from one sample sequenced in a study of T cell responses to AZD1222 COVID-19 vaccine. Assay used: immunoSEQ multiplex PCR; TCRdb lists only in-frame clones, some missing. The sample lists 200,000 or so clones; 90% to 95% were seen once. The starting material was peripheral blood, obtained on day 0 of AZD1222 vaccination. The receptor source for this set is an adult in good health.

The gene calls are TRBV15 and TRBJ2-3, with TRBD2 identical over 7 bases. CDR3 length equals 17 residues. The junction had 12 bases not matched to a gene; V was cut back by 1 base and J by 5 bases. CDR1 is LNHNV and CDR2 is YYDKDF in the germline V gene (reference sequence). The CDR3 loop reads CATSRAVVGGSLDTQYF. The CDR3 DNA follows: TGTGCCACCAGCAGAGCCGTCGTAGGCGGGAGTTTAGATACGCAGTATTTT.

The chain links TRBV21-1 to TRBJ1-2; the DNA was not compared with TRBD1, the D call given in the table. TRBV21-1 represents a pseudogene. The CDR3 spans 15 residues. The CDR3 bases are TGTGCCAGCAGCACATCGGGACAGACAAACTATGGCTACACCTTC. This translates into CASSTSGQTNYGYTF.

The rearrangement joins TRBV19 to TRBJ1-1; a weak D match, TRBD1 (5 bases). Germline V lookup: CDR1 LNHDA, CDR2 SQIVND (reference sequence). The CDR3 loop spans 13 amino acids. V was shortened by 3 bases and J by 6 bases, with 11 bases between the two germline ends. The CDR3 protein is CASSINSGAEAFF. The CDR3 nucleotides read TGTGCCAGTAGTATTAATTCGGGGGCTGAAGCTTTCTTT.

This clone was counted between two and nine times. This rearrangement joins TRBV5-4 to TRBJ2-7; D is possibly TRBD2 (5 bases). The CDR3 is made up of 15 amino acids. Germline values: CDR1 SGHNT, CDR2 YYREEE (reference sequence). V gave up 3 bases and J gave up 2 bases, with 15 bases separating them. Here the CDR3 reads CASSSNLATPYEQYF. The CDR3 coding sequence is TGTGCCAGCAGCTCCAATTTAGCGACCCCCTACGAGCAGTACTTC.

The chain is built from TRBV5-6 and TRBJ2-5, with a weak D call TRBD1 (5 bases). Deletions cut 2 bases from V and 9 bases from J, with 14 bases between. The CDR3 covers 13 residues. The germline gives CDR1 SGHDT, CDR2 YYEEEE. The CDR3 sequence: CASSLSGPPAQYF. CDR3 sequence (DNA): TGTGCCAGCAGCTTATCAGGGCCCCCGGCCCAGTACTTC.

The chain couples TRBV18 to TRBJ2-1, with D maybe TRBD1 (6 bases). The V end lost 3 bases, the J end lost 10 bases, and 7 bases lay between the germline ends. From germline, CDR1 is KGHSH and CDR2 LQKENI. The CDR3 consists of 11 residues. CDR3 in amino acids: CASSPGTEQFF. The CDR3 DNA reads TGTGCCAGCTCACCTGGGACAGAGCAGTTCTTC.

The CDR3 nucleotides read TGTGCCAGCAGTTTTGGGCACACCTATGGCTACACCTTC. Translated, it gives CASSFGHTYGYTF. The chain carries TRBV12-3 or TRBV12-4 and TRBJ1-2; D gene ambiguous. This CDR3 contains 13 residues. V was trimmed by 3 bases and J by 4 bases, leaving 9 bases between them.

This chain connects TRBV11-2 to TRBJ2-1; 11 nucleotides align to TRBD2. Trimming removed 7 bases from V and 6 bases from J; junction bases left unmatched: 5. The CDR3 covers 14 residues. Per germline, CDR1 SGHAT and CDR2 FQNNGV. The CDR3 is CASITSGSGNEQFF. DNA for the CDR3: TGTGCCAGCATTACTAGCGGGAGTGGCAATGAGCAGTTCTTC. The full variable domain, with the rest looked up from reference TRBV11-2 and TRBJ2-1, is EAGVAQSPRYKIIEKRQSVAFWCNPISGHATLYWYQQILGQGPKLLIQFQNNGVVDDSQLPKDRFSAERLKGVDSTLKIQPAKLEDSAVYLCASITSGSGNEQFFGPGTRLTVL.

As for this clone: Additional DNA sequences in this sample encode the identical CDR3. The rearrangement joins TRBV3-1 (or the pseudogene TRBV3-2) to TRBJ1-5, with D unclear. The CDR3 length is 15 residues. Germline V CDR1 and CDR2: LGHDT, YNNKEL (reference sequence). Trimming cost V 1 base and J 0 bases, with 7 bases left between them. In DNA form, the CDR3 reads TGTGCCAGCAGCCAAGTCCGTGATAGCAATCAGCCCCAGCATTTT. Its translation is CASSQVRDSNQPQHF.

The CDR3 loop reads CASSQTSGSYEQYF. The CDR3 bases are TGTGCCAGCAGCCAGACTAGCGGGAGCTACGAGCAGTACTTC. The chain combines TRBV6-5 with TRBJ2-7; 12 bases match TRBD2. V dropped 6 bases and J dropped 3; count of bases not matched to a gene: 3. CDR1 MNHEY and CDR2 SVGAGI come from the germline V gene. The CDR3 is made up of 14 amino acids.

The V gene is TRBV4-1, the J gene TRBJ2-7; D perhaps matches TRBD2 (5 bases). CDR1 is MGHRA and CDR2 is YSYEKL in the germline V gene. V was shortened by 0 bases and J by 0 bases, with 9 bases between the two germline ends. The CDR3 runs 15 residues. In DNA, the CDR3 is TGCGCCAGCAGCCAAGATGGACTCCTCTCCTACGAGCAGTACTTC. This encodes CASSQDGLLSYEQYF.

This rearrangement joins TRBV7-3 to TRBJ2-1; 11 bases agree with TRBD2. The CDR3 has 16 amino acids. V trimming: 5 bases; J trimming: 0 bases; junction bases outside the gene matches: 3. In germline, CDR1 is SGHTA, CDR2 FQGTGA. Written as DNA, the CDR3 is TGTGCCAGCAGCGCACTAGCGGGGGACTCCTACAATGAGCAGTTCTTC. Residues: CASSALAGDSYNEQFF.

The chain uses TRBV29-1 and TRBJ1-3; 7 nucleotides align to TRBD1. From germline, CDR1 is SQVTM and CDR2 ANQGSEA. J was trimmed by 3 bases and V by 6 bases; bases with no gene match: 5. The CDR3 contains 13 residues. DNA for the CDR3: TGCAGCGTCGAAACAGGGGTTGGAAACACCATATATTTT. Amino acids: CSVETGVGNTIYF.

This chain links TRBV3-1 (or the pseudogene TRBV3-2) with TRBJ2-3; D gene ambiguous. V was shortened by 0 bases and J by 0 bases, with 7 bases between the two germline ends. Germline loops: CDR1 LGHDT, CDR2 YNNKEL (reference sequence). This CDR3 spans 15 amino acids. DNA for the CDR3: TGTGCCAGCAGCCAAGATCCTCCTAGCACAGATACGCAGTATTTT. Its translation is CASSQDPPSTDTQYF.

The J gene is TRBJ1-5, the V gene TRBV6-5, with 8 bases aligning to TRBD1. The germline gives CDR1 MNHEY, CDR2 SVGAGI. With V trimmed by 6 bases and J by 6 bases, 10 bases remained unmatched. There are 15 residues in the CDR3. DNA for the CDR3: TGTGCCAGCAGCCCCCCCGACAGGGGCGGTCAGCCCCAGCATTTT. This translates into CASSPPDRGGQPQHF.

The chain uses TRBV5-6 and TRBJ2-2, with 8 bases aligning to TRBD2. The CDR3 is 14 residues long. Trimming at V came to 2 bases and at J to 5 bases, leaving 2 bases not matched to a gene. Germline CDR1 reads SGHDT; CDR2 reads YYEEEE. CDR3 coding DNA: TGTGCCAGCAGCTTCGGGAGGGGTACCGGGGAGCTGTTTTTT. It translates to CASSFGRGTGELFF.

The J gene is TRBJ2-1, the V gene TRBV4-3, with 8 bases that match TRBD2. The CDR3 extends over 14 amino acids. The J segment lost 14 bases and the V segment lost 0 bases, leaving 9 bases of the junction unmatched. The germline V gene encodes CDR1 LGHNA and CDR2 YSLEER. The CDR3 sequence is CASSQDRGAGEEFF. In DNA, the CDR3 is TGCGCCAGCAGCCAAGATCGGGGAGCGGGAGAGGAGTTCTTC.

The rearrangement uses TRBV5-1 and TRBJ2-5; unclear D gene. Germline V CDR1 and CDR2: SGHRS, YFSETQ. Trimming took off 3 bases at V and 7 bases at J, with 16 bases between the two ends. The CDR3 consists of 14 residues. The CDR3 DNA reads TGCGCCAGCAGCTCCGGGCCCCCCCGTACGACCCAGTACTTC. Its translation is CASSSGPPRTTQYF. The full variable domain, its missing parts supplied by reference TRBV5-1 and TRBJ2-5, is KAGVTQTPRYLIKTRGQQVTLSCSPISGHRSVSWYQQTPGQGLQFLFEYFSETQRNKGNFPGRFSGRQFSNSRSEMNVSTLELGDSALYLCASSSGPPRTTQYFGPGTRLLVL.

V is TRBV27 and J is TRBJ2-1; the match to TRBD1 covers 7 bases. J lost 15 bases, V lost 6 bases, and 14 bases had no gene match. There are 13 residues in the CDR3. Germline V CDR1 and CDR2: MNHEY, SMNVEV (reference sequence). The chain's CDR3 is CASRRTGSLPRFF. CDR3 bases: TGTGCCAGCAGACGGACAGGATCCCTCCCTAGGTTCTTC.

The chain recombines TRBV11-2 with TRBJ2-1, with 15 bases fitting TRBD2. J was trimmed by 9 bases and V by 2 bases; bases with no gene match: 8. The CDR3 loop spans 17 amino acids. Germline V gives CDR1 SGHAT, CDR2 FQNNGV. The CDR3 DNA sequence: TGTGCCAGCAGCTTACCCGCCGGACTAGCGGGAGGGGTTGAGCAGTTCTTC. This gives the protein CASSLPAGLAGGVEQFF.

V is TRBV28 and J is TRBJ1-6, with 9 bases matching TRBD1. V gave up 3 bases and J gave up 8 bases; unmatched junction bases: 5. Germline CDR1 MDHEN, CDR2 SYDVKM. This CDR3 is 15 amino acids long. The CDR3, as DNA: TGTGCCAGCAGTTTTGGGGACAGGGAGTATTCACCCCTCCACTTT. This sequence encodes CASSFGDREYSPLHF. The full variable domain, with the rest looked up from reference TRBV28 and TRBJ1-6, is DVKVTQSSRYLVKRTGEKVFLECVQDMDHENMFWYRQDPGLGLRLIYFSYDVKMKEKGDIPEGYSVSREKKERFSLILESASTNQTSMYLCASSFGDREYSPLHFGNGTRLTVT.

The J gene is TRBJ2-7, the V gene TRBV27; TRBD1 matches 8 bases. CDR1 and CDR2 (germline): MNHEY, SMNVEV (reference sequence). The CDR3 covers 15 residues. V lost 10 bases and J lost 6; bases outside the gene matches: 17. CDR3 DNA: TGTGCCACCGCCCCCCAGGGACAGGTGGTGGGCGAGCAGTACTTC. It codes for CATAPQGQVVGEQYF.

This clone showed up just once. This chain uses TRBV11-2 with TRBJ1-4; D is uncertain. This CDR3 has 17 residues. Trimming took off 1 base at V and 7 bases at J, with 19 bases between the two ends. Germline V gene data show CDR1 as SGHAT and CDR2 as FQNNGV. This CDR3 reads CASSLGVTLQAGEKLFF. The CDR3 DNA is TGTGCCAGCAGCTTAGGGGTGACCCTTCAGGCGGGTGAAAAACTGTTTTTT.